The next 14 T cell receptor beta chains were all read from a single sample in a study of CD8+ T cells in alopecia areata. TCR sequencing used cDNA made by reverse transcription of extracted RNA. The table came from immunoSEQ multiplex PCR; TCRdb's copy has only in-frame clones and leaves some out. The sample includes more than 110,000 clones, around 58% of them seen just once. This specimen was CD4+ T cells sorted from blood, taken at week 0. All receptors derive from a human donor with alopecia areata.

The sample holds a few counts of this clone. The same CDR3 can be traced to other DNA sequences in this sample. This chain uses TRBV2 with TRBJ1-5; TRBD1 might be the D (5 bases). Between the trimmed V and J ends, which lost 3 bases and 1 base, there was a span of 7 bases. The V gene's germline CDR1 is SNHLY and CDR2 FYNNEI. The CDR3 has 14 amino acids. This chain's CDR3 is CASSDRDSNQPQHF. In DNA form, the CDR3 reads TGTGCCAGCAGTGACCGGGACAGCAATCAGCCCCAGCATTTT.

The chain carries TRBV11-2 and TRBJ2-1, with D tentatively TRBD2 (5 bases). V was trimmed by 0 bases and J by 6 bases, leaving 15 bases between them. From germline, CDR1 is SGHAT and CDR2 FQNNGV. There are 16 residues in the CDR3. The CDR3 DNA reads TGTGCCAGCAGCTTAGATAGGGCAGCGGCCCGCAATGAGCAGTTCTTC. Its translation is CASSLDRAAARNEQFF.

V is TRBV11-3 and J is TRBJ1-1; 8 nucleotides line up with TRBD1. Per the germline V gene, CDR1 is SGHNT and CDR2 is YENEEA. Unmatched junction bases numbered 3, after V lost 5 bases and J lost 4 bases. CDR3 length: 13 amino acids. CDR3 sequence (DNA): TGTGCCAGCAGCCAGGGGGCCAGCACTGAAGCTTTCTTT. Translation gives CASSQGASTEAFF.

CDR3 nucleotide sequence: TGTGCCAGCAGCCAAGAAGGCGGGGGGGCAGCCAAAAACATTCAGTACTTC. As protein: CASSQEGGGAAKNIQYF. This sequence joins TRBV4-2 and TRBJ2-4; 9 nucleotides line up with TRBD2. The CDR3 has 17 amino acids. V gave up 0 bases and J gave up 0 bases; unmatched junction bases: 3. Germline loops: CDR1 LGHNA, CDR2 YNFKEQ.

The genes are TRBV6-5 and TRBJ2-5; 9 bases are shared with TRBD2. Germline V gives CDR1 MNHEY, CDR2 SVGAGI. The J segment lost 5 bases and the V segment lost 2 bases, leaving 6 bases of the junction unmatched. The CDR3 has 15 amino acids. CDR3 loop: CASSYGGGAWETQYF. CDR3 nucleotides: TGTGCCAGCAGTTACGGCGGGGGGGCCTGGGAGACCCAGTACTTC.

The chain links TRBV19 to TRBJ1-5; the D is unclear. Trimming stripped 8 bases from V and 8 bases from J, with 22 bases between. This CDR3 has 15 amino acids. Germline CDR1 and CDR2: LNHDA and SQIVND (reference sequence). CDR3 coding DNA: TGTGCCAGTGATAGTATGGTGAACAGTGAAAAGCCCCAGCATTTT. Protein sequence: CASDSMVNSEKPQHF.

The chain combines TRBV4-1 with TRBJ2-5; no clear D. Germline CDR1 MGHRA, CDR2 YSYEKL. The CDR3 consists of 15 residues. The ends were cut back, 4 bases at V and 5 bases at J, with 17 bases in the middle. The CDR3 is CASSLTTQADETQYF. CDR3 in DNA: TGCGCCAGCAGCCTGACCACTCAAGCAGACGAGACCCAGTACTTC.

This rearrangement joins TRBV5-6 to TRBJ2-5, with D perhaps TRBD1 (6 bases). CDR1 is SGHDT, CDR2 YYEEEE, per germline. CDR3 length: 14 residues. V was cut by 2 bases and J by 1 base, with 9 bases left in between. This CDR3 is CASSFGQFQETQYF. The CDR3 region has the DNA TGTGCCAGCAGCTTCGGACAGTTCCAAGAGACCCAGTACTTC.

The chain recombines TRBV2 with TRBJ2-5; a weak D match, TRBD2 (6 bases). Germline CDR1 SNHLY, CDR2 FYNNEI. The CDR3 consists of 11 residues. With 11 bases removed from V and 1 base from J, the gap between germline ends came to 8 bases. The CDR3 here is CAAGSQETQYF. Written as DNA, the CDR3 is TGTGCCGCGGGGAGCCAAGAGACCCAGTACTTC.

This clone was found a few times. This chain connects TRBV6-5 to TRBJ1-1, with 7 bases fitting TRBD1. J lost 2 bases, V lost 7 bases, and 4 bases had no gene match. Germline V CDR1 and CDR2: MNHEY, SVGAGI. CDR3 length: 13 residues. CDR3: CASKQGINTEAFF. CDR3 sequence (DNA): TGTGCCAGCAAACAGGGGATTAACACTGAAGCTTTCTTT.

Regarding this clone: The same CDR3 can be traced to other DNA sequences in this sample. The rearrangement uses TRBV5-1 and TRBJ2-3; D unclear. The CDR3 covers 12 residues. Germline V CDR1 and CDR2: SGHRS, YFSETQ. V lost 1 base, J lost 4 bases, and 4 bases lay in between. CDR3 nucleotides: TGCGCCAGCAGCTTGACCGCAGATACGCAGTATTTT. The encoded protein is CASSLTADTQYF.

The J gene is TRBJ2-3, the V gene TRBV5-6; no definite D call. CDR1 and CDR2 (germline): SGHDT, YYEEEE. The CDR3 is 12 residues long. Trimming left V 8 bases short and J 1 base short, with 8 bases between. CDR3 nucleotide sequence: TGTGCCAGTTCCCGGGGCACAGATACGCAGTATTTT. Its protein is CASSRGTDTQYF.

This sequence joins TRBV27 and TRBJ2-7, with D unresolved. The CDR3 has 13 amino acids. Germline V gene data show CDR1 as MNHEY and CDR2 as SMNVEV (reference sequence). The V and J ends lost 4 bases and 5 bases respectively, with 12 bases between them. The CDR3 coding sequence is TGTGCCAGCAGTTCCCGTCCCGCCCACGAGCAGTACTTC. It specifies CASSSRPAHEQYF.

The genes are TRBV6-5 and TRBJ2-1; 11 nucleotides match TRBD1. V gave up 2 bases and J gave up 7 bases; unmatched junction bases: 4. There are 15 residues in the CDR3. Germline V CDR1 and CDR2: MNHEY, SVGAGI. This CDR3 reads CASSYRTGGRNEQFF. The CDR3 DNA reads TGTGCCAGCAGTTACCGGACAGGGGGCCGGAATGAGCAGTTCTTC.